This T cell receptor beta chain stems from a study of blood T cells in healthy people across ages. Primed by a sample-barcoded 5' primer and a J-beta primer mix, a second PCR proceeded for 7 to 11 cycles. Via MiXCR, TCRdb re-called the 5' RACE reads, giving one row per CDR3 protein. The profile shows about 900,000 distinct CDR3 sequences, 62% of them singletons. Trimming left V 8 bases short and J 5 bases short, with 12 bases between. The CDR3 length is 13 residues. Germline CDR1 and CDR2: MNHEY and SMNVEV (reference sequence). This clonotype has a handful of counts. The chain links TRBV27 to TRBJ2-2, with D perhaps being TRBD1 or TRBD2 (5 bases each). The sequenced sample was blood. This receptor was obtained from a man younger than 45 in good health. CDR3 loop: CASRGLRTGELFF. CDR3 coding DNA: TGTGCCAGCCGGGGCCTCAGGACCGGGGAGCTGTTTTTT.